The clone carrying this TCR beta chain came up a few times. Its antigen is not identified. TCRdb re-derived calls from the RT-PCR reads in MiXCR, one entry per CDR3 protein. The repertoire has approximately 300,000 distinct CDR3 sequences, 20% to 25% of them found once; the top ten carry over 9%. This sample stems from a study of response to subunit inactivated influenza vaccine. Study-level results: Authors suggested that a seasonal influenza vaccination recruits few new T cells each time.

The TCR was taken from a man aged 50-75 years who received an inactivated influenza vaccine. Sequenced material: PBMCs from blood, taken around 22 months after vaccination.

The CDR3 is CASCEGVSYGYTF. The CDR3 nucleotides are TGTGCCAGCTGTGAAGGGGTTTCCTATGGCTACACCTTC. V and J are TRBV28 and TRBJ1-2; possibly TRBD1 for D (5 bases). The V gene's germline CDR1 is MDHEN and CDR2 SYDVKM. CDR3 length: 13 residues. Trimming removed 8 bases at V and 4 bases at J, with 14 bases between.